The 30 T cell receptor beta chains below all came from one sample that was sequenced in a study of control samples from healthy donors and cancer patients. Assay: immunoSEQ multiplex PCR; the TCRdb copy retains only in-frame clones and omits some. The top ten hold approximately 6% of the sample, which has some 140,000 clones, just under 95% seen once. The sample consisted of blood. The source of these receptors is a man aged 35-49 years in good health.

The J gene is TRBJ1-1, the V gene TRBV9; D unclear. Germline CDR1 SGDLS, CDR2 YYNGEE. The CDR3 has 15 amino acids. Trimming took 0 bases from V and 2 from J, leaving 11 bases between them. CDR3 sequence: CASSVDPGSNTEAFF. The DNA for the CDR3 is TGTGCCAGCAGCGTAGACCCGGGAAGTAACACTGAAGCTTTCTTT.

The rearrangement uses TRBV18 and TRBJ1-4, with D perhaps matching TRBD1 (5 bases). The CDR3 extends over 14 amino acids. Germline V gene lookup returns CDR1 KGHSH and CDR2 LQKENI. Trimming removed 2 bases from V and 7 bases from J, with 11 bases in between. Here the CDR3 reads CASSPGQGAEKLFF. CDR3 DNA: TGTGCCAGCTCACCAGGGCAGGGTGCTGAAAAACTGTTTTTT.

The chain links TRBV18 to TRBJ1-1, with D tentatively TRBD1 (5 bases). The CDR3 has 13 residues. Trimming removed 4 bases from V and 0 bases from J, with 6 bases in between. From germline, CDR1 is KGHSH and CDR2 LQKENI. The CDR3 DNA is TGTGCCAGCTCACAGGGACTGAACACTGAAGCTTTCTTT. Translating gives CASSQGLNTEAFF.

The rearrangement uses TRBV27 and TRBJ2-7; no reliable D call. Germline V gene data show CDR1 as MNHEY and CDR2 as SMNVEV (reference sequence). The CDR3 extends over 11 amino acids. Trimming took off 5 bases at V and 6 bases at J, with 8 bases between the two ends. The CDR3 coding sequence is TGTGCCAGCAGTAAGCCCGGCGAGCAGTACTTC. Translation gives CASSKPGEQYF.

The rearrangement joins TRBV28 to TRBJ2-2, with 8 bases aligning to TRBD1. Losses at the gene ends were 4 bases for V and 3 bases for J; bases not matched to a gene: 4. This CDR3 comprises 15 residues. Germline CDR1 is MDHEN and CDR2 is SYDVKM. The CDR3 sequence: CASSSPGGYTGELFF. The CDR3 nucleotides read TGTGCCAGCAGTTCCCCAGGGGGCTACACCGGGGAGCTGTTTTTT.

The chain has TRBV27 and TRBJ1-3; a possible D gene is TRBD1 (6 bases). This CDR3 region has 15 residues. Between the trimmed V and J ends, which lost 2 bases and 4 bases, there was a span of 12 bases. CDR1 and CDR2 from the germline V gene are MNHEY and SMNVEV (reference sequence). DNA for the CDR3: TGTGCCAGCAGTTTAGCGGGGGCTTCAGGAAACACCATATATTTT. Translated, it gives CASSLAGASGNTIYF.

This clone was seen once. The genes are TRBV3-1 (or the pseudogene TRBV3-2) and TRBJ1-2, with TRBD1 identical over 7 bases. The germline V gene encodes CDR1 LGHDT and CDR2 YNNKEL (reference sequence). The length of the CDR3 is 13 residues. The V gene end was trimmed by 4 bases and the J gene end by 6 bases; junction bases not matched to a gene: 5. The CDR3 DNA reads TGTGCCAGCAGCCGTCTCGACAGGGATGGCTACACCTTC. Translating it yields CASSRLDRDGYTF.

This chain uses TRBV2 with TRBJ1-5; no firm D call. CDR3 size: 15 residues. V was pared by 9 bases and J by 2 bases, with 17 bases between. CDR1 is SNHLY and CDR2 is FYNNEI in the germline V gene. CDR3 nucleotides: TGTGCCAGTCTCCCAAGGGCTATTGGCAATCAGCCCCAGCATTTT. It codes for CASLPRAIGNQPQHF.

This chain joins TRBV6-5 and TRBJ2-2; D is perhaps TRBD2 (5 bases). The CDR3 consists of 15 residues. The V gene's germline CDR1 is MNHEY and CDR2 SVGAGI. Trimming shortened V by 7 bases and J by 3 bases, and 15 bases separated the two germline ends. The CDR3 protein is CASTPGILHTGELFF. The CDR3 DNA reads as TGTGCCAGCACGCCGGGGATTCTACACACCGGGGAGCTGTTTTTT.

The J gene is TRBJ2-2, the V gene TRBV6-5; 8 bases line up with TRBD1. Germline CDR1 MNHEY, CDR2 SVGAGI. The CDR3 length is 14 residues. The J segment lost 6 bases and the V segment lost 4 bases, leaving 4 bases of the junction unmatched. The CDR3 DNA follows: TGTGCCAGCAGTTTTGACAGGGGACCCGGGGAGCTGTTTTTT. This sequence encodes CASSFDRGPGELFF.

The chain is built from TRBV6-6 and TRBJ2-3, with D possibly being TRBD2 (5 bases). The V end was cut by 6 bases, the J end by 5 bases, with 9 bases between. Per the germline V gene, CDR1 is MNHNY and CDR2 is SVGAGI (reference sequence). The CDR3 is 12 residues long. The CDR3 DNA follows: TGTGCCAGCAGCCGACTAAGAGATACGCAGTATTTT. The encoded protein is CASSRLRDTQYF.

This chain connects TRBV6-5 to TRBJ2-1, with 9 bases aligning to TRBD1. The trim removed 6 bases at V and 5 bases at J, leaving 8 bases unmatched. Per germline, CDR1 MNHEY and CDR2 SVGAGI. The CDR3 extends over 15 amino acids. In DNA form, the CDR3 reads TGTGCCAGCAGATCGGACAGGGGATTGAACAATGAGCAGTTCTTC. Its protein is CASRSDRGLNNEQFF.

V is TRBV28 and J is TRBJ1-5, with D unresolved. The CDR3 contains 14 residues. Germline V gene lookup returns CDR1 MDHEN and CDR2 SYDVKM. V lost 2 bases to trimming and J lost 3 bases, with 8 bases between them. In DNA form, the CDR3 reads TGTGCCAGCAGTTTAGGTCAGCACAATCAGCCCCAGCATTTT. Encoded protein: CASSLGQHNQPQHF.

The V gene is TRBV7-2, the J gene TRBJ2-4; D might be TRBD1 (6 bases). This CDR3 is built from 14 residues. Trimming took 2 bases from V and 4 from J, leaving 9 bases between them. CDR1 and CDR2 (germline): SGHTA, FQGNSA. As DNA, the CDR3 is TGTGCCAGCAGCTTATTAGGGGGTAAAAACATTCAGTACTTC. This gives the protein CASSLLGGKNIQYF.

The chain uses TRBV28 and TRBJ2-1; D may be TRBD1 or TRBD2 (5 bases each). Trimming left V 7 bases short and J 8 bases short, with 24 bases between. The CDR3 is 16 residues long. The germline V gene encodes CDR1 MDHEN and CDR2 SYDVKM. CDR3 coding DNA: TGTGCCAGCACCCCCCGCCGGGGCGCGGTAGATCATGAGCAGTTCTTC. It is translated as CASTPRRGAVDHEQFF.

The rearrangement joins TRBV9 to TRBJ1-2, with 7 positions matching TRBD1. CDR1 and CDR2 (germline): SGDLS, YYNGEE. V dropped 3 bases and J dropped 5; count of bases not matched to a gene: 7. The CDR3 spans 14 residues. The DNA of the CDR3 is TGTGCCAGCAGCGCAGGACAGGTCGGATATGGCTACACCTTC. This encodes CASSAGQVGYGYTF.

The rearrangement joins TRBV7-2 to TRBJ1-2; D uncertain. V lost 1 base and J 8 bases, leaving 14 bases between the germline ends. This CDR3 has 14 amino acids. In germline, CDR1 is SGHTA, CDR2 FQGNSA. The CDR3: CASSLGGRPSGYTF. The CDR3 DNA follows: TGTGCCAGCAGCTTAGGCGGCAGGCCCTCGGGCTACACCTTC.

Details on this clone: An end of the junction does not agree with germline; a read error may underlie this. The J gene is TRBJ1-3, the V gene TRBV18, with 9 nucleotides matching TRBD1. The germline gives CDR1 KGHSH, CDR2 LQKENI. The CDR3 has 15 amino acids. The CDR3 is CASSPQGASSDTIYF. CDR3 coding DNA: TGTGCCAGCTCGCCACAGGGGGCGAGTTCGGACACCATATATTTT.

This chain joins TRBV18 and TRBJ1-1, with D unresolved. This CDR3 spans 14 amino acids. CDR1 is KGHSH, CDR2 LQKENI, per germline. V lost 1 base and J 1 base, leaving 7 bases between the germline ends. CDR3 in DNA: TGTGCCAGCTCACCACGGCAATGGAACACTGAAGCTTTCTTT. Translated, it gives CASSPRQWNTEAFF.

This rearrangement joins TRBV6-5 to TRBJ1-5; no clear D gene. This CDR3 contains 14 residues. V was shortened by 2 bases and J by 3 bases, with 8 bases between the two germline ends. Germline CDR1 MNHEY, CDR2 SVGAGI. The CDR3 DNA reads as TGTGCCAGCAGTTACGATAGGCTCAATCAGCCCCAGCATTTT. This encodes CASSYDRLNQPQHF.

The CDR3 DNA follows: TGTGCCGCTAAGGGGGAGACCCAGTACTTC. This sequence encodes CAAKGETQYF. The chain combines TRBV3-1 (or the pseudogene TRBV3-2) with TRBJ2-5, with D tentatively TRBD1 (5 bases). Germline V lookup: CDR1 LGHDT, CDR2 YNNKEL (reference sequence). The CDR3 has 10 amino acids. The germline V and J ends were trimmed by 11 bases and 5 bases, with 9 bases remaining between them.

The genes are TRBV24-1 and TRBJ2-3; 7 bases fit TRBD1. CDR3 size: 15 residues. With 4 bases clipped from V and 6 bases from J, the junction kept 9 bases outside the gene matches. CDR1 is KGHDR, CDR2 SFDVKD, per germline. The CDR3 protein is CATSDYPVTGDTQYF. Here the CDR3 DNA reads TGTGCCACCAGTGACTATCCCGTGACAGGGGATACGCAGTATTTT.

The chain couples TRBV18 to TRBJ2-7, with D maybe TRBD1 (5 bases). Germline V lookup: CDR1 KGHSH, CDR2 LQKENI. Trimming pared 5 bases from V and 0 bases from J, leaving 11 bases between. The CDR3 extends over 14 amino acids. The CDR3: CASSSGQSSYEQYF. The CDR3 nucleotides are TGTGCCAGCTCATCAGGGCAGAGCTCCTACGAGCAGTACTTC.

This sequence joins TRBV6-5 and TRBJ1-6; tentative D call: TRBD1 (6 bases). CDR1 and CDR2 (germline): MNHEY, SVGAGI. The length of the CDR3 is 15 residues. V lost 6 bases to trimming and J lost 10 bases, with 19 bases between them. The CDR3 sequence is CASREGDTKASPLHF. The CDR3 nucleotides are TGTGCCAGCAGAGAGGGGGACACTAAGGCCTCACCCCTCCACTTT.

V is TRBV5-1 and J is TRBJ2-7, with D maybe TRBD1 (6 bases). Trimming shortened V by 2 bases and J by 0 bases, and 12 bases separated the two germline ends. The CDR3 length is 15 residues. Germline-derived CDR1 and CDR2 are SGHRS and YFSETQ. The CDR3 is CASSLRDTNSYEQYF. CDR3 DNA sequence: TGCGCCAGCAGCTTAAGGGACACCAACTCCTACGAGCAGTACTTC.

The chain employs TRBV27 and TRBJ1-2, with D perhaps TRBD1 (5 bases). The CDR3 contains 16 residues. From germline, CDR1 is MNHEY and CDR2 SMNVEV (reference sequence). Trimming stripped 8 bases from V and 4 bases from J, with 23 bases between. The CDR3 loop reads CASGPRTPVKGYGYTF. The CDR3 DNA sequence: TGTGCCAGCGGACCGAGGACACCGGTGAAGGGCTATGGCTACACCTTC.

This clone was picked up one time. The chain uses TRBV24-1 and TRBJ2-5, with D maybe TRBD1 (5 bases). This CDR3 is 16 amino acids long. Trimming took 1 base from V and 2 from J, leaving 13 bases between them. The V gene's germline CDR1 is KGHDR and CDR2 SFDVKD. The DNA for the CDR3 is TGTGCCACCAGTGATTTCGAGACAGCAGGGCAAGAGACCCAGTACTTC. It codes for CATSDFETAGQETQYF.

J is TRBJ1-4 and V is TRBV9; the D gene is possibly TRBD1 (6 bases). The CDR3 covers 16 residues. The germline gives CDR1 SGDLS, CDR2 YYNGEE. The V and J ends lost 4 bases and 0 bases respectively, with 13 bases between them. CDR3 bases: TGTGCCAGCAGCCCACAAGGACAGTCAACTAATGAAAAACTGTTTTTT. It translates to CASSPQGQSTNEKLFF. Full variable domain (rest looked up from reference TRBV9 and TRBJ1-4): DSGVTQTPKHLITATGQRVTLRCSPRSGDLSVYWYQQSLDQGLQFLIQYYNGEERAKGNILERFSAQQFPDLHSELNLSSLELGDSALYFCASSPQGQSTNEKLFFGSGTQLSVL.

CDR3 DNA: TGTGCCAGCAGTTTACGGGCTAATTCACCCCTCCACTTT. Protein sequence: CASSLRANSPLHF. The chain employs TRBV27 and TRBJ1-6; no reliable D call. This CDR3 contains 13 residues. Between the trimmed V and J ends, which lost 2 bases and 6 bases, there was a span of 5 bases. Germline V CDR1 and CDR2: MNHEY, SMNVEV (reference sequence).

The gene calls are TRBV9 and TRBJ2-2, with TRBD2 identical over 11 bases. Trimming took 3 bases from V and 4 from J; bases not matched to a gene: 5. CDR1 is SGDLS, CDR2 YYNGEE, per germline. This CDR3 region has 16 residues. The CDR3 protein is CASSGFSGGATGELFF. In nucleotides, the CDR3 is TGTGCCAGCAGCGGTTTTAGCGGGGGGGCCACCGGGGAGCTGTTTTTT.